One TCR beta chain is described in this entry. The entry originates in a study of control samples from healthy donors and cancer patients. The repertoire was sequenced with immunoSEQ multiplex PCR; TCRdb's copy has only in-frame clones and lacks some. Of about 59,000 clones listed, roughly 90% were seen once; the top ten hold 1.7%. V lost 2 bases and J lost 0, with 7 bases in between. CDR3 length equals 14 residues. CDR1 and CDR2 (germline): MNHEY, SVGAGI. The chain carries TRBV6-5 and TRBJ1-1; D is possibly TRBD1 (5 bases). The sample was PBMCs. The receptor was isolated from a man in his forties with colorectal cancer. The CDR3 sequence: CASSYRGVNTEAFF. CDR3 nucleotides: TGTGCCAGCAGTTACCGAGGGGTGAACACTGAAGCTTTCTTT.